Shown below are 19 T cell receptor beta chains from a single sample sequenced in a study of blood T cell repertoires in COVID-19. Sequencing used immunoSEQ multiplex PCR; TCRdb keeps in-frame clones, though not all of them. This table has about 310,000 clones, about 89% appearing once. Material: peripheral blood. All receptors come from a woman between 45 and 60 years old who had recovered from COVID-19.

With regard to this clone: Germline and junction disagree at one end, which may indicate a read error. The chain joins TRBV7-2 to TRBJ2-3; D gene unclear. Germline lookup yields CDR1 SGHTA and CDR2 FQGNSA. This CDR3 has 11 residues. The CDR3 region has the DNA TGTGCCAGCGGCTTCGGGGATACGCAGTATTTT. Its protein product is CASGFGDTQYF. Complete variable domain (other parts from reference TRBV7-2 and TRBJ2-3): GAGVSQSPSNKVTEKGKDVELRCDPISGHTALYWYRQSLGQGLEFLIYFQGNSAPDKSGLPSDRFSAERTGGSVSTLTIQRTQQEDSAVYLCASGFGDTQYFGPGTRLTVL.

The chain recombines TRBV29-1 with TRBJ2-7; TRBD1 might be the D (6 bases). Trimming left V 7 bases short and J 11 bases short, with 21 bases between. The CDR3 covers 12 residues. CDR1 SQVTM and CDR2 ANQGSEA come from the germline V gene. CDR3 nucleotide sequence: TGCAGCGGGGCTCTTTTCCAGGGGTTGGAGTACTTC. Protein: CSGALFQGLEYF.

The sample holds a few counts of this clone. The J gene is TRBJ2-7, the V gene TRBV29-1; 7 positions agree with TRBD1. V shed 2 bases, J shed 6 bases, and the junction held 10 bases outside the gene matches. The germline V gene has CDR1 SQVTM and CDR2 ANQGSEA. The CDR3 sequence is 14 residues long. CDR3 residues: CSVEWPRGGTEQYF. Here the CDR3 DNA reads TGCAGCGTTGAATGGCCCCGAGGGGGCACCGAGCAGTACTTC.

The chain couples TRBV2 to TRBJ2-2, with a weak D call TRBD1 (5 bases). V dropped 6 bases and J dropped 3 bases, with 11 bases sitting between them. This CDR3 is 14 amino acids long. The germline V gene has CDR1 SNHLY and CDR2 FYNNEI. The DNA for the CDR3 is TGTGCCAGCAGACCCACAGGTCACACCGGGGAGCTGTTTTTT. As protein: CASRPTGHTGELFF.

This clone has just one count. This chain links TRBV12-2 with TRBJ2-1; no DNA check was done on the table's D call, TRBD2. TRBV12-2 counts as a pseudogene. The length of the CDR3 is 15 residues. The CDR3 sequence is CASRLALSRTILGFF. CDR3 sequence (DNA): TGTGCAAGTCGCTTAGCCCTTTCCCGGACTATTCTTGGGTTCTTC.

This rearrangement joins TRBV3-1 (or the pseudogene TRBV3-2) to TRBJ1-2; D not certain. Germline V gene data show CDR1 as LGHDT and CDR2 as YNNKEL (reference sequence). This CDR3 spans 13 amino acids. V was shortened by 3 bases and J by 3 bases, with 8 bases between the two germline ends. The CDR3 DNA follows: TGTGCCAGCAGCCAGGAGGTTTACTATGGCTACACCTTC. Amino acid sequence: CASSQEVYYGYTF.

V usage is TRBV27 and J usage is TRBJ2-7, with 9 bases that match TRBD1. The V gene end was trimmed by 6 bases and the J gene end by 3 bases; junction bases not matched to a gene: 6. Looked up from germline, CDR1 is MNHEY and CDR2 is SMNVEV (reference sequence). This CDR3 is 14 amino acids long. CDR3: CASREGTGIYEQYF. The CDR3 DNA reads TGTGCCAGCAGAGAGGGGACAGGGATCTACGAGCAGTACTTC.

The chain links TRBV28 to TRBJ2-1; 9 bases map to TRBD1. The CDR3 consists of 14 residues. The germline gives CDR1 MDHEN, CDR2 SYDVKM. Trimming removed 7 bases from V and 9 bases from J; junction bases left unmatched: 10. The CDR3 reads CASNGGTGQGEQFF. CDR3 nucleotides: TGTGCCAGCAACGGAGGGACAGGGCAGGGTGAGCAGTTCTTC.

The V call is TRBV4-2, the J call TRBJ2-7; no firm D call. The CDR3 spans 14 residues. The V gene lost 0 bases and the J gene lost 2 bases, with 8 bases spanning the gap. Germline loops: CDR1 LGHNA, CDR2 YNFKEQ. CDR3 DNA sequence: TGTGCCAGCAGCCAAGAACGGCGGACCTACGAGCAGTACTTC. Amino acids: CASSQERRTYEQYF.

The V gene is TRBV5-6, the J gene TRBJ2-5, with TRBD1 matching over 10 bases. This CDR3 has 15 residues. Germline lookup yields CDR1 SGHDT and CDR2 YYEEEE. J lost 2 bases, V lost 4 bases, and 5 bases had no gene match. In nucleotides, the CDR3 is TGTGCCAGCAGCAGGACAGGGGGTTCTCAAGAGACCCAGTACTTC. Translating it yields CASSRTGGSQETQYF. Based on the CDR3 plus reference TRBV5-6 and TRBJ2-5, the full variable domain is DAGVTQSPTHLIKTRGQQVTLRCSPKSGHDTVSWYQQALGQGPQFIFQYYEEEERQRGNFPDRFSGHQFPNYSSELNVNALLLGDSALYLCASSRTGGSQETQYFGPGTRLLVL.

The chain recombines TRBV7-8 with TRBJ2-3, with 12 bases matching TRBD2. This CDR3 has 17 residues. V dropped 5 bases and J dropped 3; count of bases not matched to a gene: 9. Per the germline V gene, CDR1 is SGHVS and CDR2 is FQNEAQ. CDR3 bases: TGTGCCAGCAGCCCCCGATGGACTAGCGGGAAAACAGATACGCAGTATTTT. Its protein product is CASSPRWTSGKTDTQYF.

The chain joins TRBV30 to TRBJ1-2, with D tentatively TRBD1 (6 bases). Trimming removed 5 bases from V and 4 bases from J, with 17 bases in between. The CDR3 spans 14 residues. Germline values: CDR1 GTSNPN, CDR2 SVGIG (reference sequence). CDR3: CAWDRTQGTYGYTF. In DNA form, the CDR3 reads TGTGCCTGGGACAGGACACAGGGAACCTATGGCTACACCTTC.

This chain's CDR3 is CASSPLSSYNSPLHF. The DNA of the CDR3 is TGTGCCAGCAGCCCGTTGAGCTCCTATAATTCACCCCTCCACTTT. The gene calls are TRBV6-6 and TRBJ1-6; no definite D call. The CDR3 runs 15 residues. Looked up from germline, CDR1 is MNHNY and CDR2 is SVGAGI (reference sequence). Trimming cost V 6 bases and J 0 bases, with 9 bases left between them.

The CDR3 sequence: CAWSVLFGSDTQYF. CDR3 DNA: TGTGCCTGGAGTGTACTATTTGGCTCAGATACGCAGTATTTT. The chain uses TRBV30 and TRBJ2-3; unclear D gene. From germline, CDR1 is GTSNPN and CDR2 SVGIG (reference sequence). This CDR3 is built from 14 residues. V lost 0 bases to trimming and J lost 4 bases, with 11 bases between them.

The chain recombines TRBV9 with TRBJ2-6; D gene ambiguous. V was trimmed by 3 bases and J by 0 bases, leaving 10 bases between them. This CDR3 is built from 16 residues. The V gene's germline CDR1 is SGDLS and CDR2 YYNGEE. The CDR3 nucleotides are TGTGCCAGCAGCGGCCGCACAAACTCTGGGGCCAACGTCCTGACTTTC. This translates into CASSGRTNSGANVLTF.

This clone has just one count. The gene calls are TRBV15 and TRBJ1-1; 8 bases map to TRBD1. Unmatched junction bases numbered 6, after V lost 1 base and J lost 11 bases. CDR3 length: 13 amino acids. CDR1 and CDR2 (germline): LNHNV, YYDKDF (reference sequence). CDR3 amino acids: CATSRASQGEAFF. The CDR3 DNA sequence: TGTGCCACCAGCAGAGCATCACAGGGGGAGGCTTTCTTT.

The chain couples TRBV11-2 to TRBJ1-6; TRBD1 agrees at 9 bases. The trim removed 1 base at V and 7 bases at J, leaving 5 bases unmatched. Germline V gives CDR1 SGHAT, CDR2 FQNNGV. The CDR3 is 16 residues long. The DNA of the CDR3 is TGTGCCAGCAGCTTAGTTCCGGGACAGGGAAATTCACCCCTCCACTTT. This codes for CASSLVPGQGNSPLHF.

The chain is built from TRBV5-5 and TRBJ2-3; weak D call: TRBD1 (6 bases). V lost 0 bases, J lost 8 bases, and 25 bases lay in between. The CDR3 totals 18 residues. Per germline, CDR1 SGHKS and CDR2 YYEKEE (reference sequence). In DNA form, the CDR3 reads TGTGCCAGCAGCTTGGCAGTGAGGCCCAGAGGGGGAGTTGGTACGCAGTATTTT. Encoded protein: CASSLAVRPRGGVGTQYF.

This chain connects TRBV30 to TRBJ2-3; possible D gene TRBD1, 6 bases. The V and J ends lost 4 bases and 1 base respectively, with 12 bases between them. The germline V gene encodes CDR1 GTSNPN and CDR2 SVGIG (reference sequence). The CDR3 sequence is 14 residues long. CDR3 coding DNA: TGTGCCTGGAACCGGGACAAAGGCACAGATACGCAGTATTTT. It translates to CAWNRDKGTDTQYF. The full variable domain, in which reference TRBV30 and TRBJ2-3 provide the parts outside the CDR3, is SQTIHQWPATLVQPVGSPLSLECTVEGTSNPNLYWYRQAAGRGLQLLFYSVGIGQISSEVPQNLSASRPQDRQFILSSKKLLLSDSGFYLCAWNRDKGTDTQYFGPGTRLTVL.